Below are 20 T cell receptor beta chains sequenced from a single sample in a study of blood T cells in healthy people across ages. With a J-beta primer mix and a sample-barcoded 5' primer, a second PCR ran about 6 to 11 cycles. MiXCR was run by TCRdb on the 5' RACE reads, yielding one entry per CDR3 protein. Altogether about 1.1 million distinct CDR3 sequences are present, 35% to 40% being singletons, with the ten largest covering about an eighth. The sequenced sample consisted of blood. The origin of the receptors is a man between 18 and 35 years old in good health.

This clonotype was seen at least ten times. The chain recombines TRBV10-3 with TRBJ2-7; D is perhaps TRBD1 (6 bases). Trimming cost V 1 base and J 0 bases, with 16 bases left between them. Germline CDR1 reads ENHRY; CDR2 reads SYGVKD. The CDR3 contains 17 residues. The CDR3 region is CAISEYLRDTHSYEQYF. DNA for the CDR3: TGTGCCATCAGTGAGTACCTCCGGGACACCCACTCCTACGAGCAGTACTTC.

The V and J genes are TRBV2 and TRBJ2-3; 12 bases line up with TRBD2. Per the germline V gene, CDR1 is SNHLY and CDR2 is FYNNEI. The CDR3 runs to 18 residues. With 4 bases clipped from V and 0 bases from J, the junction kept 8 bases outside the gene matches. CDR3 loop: CASSVETSGGTSTDTQYF. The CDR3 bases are TGTGCCAGCAGTGTCGAGACTAGCGGGGGAACTAGCACAGATACGCAGTATTTT.

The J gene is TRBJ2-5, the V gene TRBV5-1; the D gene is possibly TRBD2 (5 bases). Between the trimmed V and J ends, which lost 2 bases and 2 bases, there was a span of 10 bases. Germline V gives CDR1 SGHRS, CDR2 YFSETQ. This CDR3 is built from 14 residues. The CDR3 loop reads CASSFLEAQETQYF. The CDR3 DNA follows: TGCGCCAGCAGCTTTTTGGAGGCTCAAGAGACCCAGTACTTC.

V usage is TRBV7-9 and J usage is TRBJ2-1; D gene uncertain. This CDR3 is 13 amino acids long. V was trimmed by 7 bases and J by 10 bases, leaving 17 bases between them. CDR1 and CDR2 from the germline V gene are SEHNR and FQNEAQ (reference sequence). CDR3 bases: TGTGCCAGCATCTCCCCTCGGACGGACGAGCAGTTCTTC. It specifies CASISPRTDEQFF. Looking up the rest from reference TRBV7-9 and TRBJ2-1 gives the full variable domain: DTGVSQNPRHKITKRGQNVTFRCDPISEHNRLYWYRQTLGQGPEFLTYFQNEAQLEKSRLLSDRFSAERPKGSFSTLEIQRTEQGDSAMYLCASISPRTDEQFFGPGTRLTVL.

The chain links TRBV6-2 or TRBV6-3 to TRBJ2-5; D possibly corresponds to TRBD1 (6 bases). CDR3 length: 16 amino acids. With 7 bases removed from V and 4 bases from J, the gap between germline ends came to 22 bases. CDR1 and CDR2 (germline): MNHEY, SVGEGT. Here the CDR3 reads CASTPGSPRQVETQYF. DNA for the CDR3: TGTGCCAGCACTCCTGGGTCACCCCGACAGGTAGAGACCCAGTACTTC.

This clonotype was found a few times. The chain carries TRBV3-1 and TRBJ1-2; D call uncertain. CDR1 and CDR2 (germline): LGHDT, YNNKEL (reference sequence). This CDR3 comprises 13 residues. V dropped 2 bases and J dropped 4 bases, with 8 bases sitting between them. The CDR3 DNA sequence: TGTGCCAGCAGCCAACTTAGGACCTATGGCTACACCTTC. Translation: CASSQLRTYGYTF.

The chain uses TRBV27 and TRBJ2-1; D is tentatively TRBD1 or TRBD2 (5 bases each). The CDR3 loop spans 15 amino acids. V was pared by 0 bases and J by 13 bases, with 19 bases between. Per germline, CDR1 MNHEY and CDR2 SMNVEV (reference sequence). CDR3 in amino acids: CASSLSEGTPETQFF. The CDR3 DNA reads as TGTGCCAGCAGTTTATCAGAGGGGACCCCAGAGACCCAGTTCTTC.

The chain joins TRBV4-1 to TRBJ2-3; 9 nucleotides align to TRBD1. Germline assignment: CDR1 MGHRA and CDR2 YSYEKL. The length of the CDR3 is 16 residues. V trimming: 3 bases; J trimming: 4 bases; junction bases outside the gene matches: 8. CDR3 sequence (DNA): TGCGCCAGCAGCCATTATACAGGGGGCGCGCCAGATACGCAGTATTTT. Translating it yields CASSHYTGGAPDTQYF.

CDR3 region: CASSPYLAGGRDTQYF. CDR3 bases: TGTGCCAGCAGCCCCTACCTAGCGGGGGGGCGAGATACGCAGTATTTT. The chain links TRBV4-2 to TRBJ2-3; 12 nucleotides align to TRBD2. The germline CDR1 and CDR2 sequences are LGHNA and YNFKEQ. The V segment lost 4 bases and the J segment 5 bases; nucleotides outside the gene matches: 7. This CDR3 spans 16 amino acids.

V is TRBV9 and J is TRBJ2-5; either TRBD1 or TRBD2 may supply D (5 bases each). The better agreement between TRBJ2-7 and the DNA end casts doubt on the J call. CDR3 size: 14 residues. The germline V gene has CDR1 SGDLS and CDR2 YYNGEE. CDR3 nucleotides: TGTGCCAGCAGCTTGGGACCGGATAAATACGAGCAGTACTTC. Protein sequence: CASSLGPDKYEQYF.

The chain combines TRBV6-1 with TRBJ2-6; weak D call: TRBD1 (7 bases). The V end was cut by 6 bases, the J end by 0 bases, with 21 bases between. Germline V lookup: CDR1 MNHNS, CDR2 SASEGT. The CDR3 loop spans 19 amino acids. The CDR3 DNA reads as TGTGCCAGCAGCTCCCCGCGGGACAGCTCGATCTCTGGGGCCAACGTCCTGACTTTC. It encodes CASSSPRDSSISGANVLTF.

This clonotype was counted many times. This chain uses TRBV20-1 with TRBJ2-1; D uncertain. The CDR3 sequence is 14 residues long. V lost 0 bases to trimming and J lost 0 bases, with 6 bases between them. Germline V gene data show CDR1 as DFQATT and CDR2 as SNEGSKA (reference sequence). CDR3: CSARDLTSYNEQFF. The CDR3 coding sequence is TGCAGTGCTAGAGATCTAACCTCCTACAATGAGCAGTTCTTC.

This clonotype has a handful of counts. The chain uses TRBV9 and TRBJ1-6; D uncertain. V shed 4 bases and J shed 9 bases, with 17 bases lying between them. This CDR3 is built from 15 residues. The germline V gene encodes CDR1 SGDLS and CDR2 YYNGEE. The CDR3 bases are TGTGCCAGCAGCACAAACACCGGAGGTAGTTCACCCCTCCACTTT. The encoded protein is CASSTNTGGSSPLHF.

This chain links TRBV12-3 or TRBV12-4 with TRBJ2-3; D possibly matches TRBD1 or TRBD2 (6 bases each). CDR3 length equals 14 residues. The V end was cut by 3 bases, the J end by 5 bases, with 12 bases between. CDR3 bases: TGTGCCAGCAGTTTTAGGGGGGCTGGAGATACGCAGTATTTT. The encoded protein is CASSFRGAGDTQYF.

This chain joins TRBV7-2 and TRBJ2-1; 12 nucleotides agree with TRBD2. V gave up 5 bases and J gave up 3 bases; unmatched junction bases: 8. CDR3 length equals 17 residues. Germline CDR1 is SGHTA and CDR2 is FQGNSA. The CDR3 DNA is TGTGCCAGCAGCCTCGGGACTAGCGGGTCCTACTACAATGAGCAGTTCTTC. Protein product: CASSLGTSGSYYNEQFF. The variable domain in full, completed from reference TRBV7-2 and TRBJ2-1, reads GAGVSQSPSNKVTEKGKDVELRCDPISGHTALYWYRQSLGQGLEFLIYFQGNSAPDKSGLPSDRFSAERTGGSVSTLTIQRTQQEDSAVYLCASSLGTSGSYYNEQFFGPGTRLTVL.

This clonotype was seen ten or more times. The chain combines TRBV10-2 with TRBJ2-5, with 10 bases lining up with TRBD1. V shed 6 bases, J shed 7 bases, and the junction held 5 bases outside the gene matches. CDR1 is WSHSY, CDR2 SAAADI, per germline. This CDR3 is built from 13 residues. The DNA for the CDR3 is TGCGCCAGCAGCCAGGGACAGGGGTTGACCCAGTACTTC. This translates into CASSQGQGLTQYF.

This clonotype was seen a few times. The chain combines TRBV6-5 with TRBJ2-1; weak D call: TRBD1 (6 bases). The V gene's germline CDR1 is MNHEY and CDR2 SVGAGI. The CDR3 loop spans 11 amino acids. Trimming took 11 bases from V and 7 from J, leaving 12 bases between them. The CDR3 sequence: CASQGNNEQFF. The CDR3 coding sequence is TGTGCCTCACAGGGTAATAATGAGCAGTTCTTC.

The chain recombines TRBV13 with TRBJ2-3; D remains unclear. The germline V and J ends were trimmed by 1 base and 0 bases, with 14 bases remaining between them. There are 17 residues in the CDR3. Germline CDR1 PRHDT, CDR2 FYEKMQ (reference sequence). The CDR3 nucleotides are TGTGCCAGCAGCTTAGCGCGCAGCTACGGTAGCACAGATACGCAGTATTTT. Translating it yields CASSLARSYGSTDTQYF.

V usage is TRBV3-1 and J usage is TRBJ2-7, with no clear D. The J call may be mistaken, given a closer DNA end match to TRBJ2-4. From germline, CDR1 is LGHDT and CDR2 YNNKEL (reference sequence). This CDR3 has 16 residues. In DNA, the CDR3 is TGTGCCAGCAGCCAATCCCACAAATTGGGCAAAAACATTCAGTACTTC. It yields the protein CASSQSHKLGKNIQYF.

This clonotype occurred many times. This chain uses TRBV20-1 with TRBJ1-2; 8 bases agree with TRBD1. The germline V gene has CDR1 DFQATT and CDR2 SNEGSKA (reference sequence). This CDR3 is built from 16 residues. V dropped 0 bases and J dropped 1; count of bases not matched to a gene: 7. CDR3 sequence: CSARDIGTGFNYGYTF. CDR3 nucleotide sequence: TGCAGTGCTAGAGATATCGGGACAGGTTTTAACTATGGCTACACCTTC.